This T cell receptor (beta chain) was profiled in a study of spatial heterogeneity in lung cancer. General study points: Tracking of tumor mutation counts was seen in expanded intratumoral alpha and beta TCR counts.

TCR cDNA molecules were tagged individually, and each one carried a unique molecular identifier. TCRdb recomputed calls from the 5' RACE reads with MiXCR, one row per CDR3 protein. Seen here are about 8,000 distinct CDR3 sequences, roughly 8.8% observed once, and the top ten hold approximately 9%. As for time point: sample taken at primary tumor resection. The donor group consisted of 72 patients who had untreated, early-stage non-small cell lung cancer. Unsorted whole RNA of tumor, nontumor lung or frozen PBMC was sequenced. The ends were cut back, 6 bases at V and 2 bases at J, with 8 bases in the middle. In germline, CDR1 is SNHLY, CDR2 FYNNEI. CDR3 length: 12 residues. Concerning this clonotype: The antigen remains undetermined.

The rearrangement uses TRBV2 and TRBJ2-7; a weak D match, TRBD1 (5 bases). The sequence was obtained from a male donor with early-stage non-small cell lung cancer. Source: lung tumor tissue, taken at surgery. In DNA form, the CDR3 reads TGTGCCAGCAGAGGGGATACCTACGAGCAGTACTTC. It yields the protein CASRGDTYEQYF.